This T cell receptor beta chain was retrieved from a study of T-cell memory formation after mild COVID-19. Study-wide points: Confirmation of SARS-CoV-2 specificity was lacking for second-wave clones peaking day 37. Memory cells collected pre-infection included some clones that later responded, suggesting cross-reactive memory joined.

Constant-segment primers and 5'RACE yielded cDNA libraries for TCR alpha and TCR beta, each carrying sample barcodes and UMIs. TCRdb fed the 5' RACE reads into MiXCR, producing one record per CDR3 protein. The sample yields roughly 80,000 distinct CDR3 sequences, roughly 13% seen once. In regard to this clonotype: Its matching antigen is unknown.

Germline CDR1 and CDR2: LNHDA and SQIVND (reference sequence). The CDR3 totals 14 residues. Trimming pared 11 bases from V and 0 bases from J, leaving 14 bases between. The chain joins TRBV19 to TRBJ2-1; D is ambiguous. The TCR originated in an adult woman who had mild COVID-19 (a few samples of this study predate the infection). Cell type and time point are not known. The material sequenced was PBMCs or a T cell subset sorted from them (not recorded which). The CDR3 DNA reads as TGTGCCTCCAGTGGGTTGAGCTCCTACAATGAGCAGTTCTTC. Translating it yields CASSGLSSYNEQFF.